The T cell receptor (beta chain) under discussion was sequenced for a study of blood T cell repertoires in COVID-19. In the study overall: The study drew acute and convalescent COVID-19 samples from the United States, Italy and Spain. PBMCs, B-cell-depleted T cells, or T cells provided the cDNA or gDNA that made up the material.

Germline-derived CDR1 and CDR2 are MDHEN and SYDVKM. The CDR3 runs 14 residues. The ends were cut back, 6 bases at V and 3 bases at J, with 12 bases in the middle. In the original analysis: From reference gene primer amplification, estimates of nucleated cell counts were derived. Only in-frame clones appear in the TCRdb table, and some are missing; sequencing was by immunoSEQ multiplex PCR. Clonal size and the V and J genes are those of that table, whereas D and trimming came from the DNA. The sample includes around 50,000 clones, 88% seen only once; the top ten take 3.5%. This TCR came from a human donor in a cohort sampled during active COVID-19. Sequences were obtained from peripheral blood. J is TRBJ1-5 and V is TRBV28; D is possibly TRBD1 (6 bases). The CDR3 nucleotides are TGTGCCAGCAGCACGGACAGATACAATCAGCCCCAGCATTTT. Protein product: CASSTDRYNQPQHF.